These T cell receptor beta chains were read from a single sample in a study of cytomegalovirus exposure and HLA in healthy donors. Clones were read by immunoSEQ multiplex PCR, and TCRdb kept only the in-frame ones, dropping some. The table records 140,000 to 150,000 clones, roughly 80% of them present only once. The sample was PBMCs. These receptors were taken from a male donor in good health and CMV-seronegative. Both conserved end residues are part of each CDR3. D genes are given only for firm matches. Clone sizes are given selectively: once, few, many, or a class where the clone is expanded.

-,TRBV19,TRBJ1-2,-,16,CASSSSNRQRSYGYTF,TGTGCCAGTAGTAGTAGTAATCGACAAAGAAGCTATGGCTACACCTTC
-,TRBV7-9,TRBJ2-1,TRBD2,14,CASSPPGRVNEQFF,TGTGCCAGCAGCCCCCCGGGGAGGGTGAATGAGCAGTTCTTC
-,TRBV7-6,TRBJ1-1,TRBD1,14,CASSFSQGGAEAFF,TGTGCCAGCAGCTTCTCACAGGGGGGGGCTGAAGCTTTCTTT
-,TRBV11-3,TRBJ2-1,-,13,CASSAGTYNEQFF,TGTGCCAGCAGCGCAGGGACTTACAATGAGCAGTTCTTC
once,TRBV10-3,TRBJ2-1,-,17,CAISEGLSGGSYNEQFF,TGTGCCATCAGTGAGGGACTTAGCGGCGGCTCCTACAATGAGCAGTTCTTC
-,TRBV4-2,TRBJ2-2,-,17,CASSQVMEGSFTGELFF,TGTGCCAGCAGCCAAGTAATGGAGGGGTCTTTCACCGGGGAGCTGTTTTTT
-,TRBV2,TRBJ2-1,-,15,CASSSGTLEGNEQFF,TGTGCCAGCAGCTCCGGGACGCTGGAGGGAAATGAGCAGTTCTTC
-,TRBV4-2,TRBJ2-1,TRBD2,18,CASSQATGTSGHYNEQFF,TGTGCCAGCAGCCAAGCTACCGGGACTAGCGGACATTACAATGAGCAGTTCTTC
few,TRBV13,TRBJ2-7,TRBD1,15,CASSGDRGRSYEQYF,TGTGCCAGCAGCGGTGACAGGGGTAGAAGCTACGAGCAGTACTTC
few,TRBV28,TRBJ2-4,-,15,CASSPGTRAKNIQYF,TGTGCCAGCAGCCCCGGGACAAGAGCCAAAAACATTCAGTACTTC
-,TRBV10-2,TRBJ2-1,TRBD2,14,CASSEFLAGGEQFF,TGCGCCAGCAGTGAATTTCTAGCGGGGGGTGAGCAGTTCTTC
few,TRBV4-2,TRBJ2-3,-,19,CASSHRGGRANFGTDTQYF,TGTGCCAGCAGCCACCGCGGGGGCCGAGCCAATTTTGGCACAGATACGCAGTATTTT
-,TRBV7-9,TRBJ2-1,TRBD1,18,CASSLALSTGTLYNEQFF,TGTGCCAGCAGCTTAGCCCTCTCGACAGGGACCCTCTACAATGAGCAGTTCTTC